A selection of T cell receptor beta chains follows, all from one sample in a study of regulatory T cells in long-lasting Graves disease. TCRdb analysed the multiplex PCR reads with MiXCR anew, one entry per CDR3 protein. The data hold 500,000 or so distinct CDR3 sequences, with less than 15% observed a single time. In addition, the sample was reused for a study of T cells in Graves' hyperthyroidism and ophthalmopathy.

Material: peripheral blood mononuclear cells (PBMCs), obtained at new diagnosis, from a patient treated with antithyroid drugs. The source is a woman aged 45-65 years with Graves disease. Both conserved end residues are part of each CDR3. D genes are given only for firm matches. Some rows mark clone size as missing; the rest say once, few, many or name a class of expanded clone.

j_gene: TRBJ2-1; v_gene: TRBV5-1; d_gene: NA; abundance: NA; CDR3nt: TGCGCCAGCAGCTTGACACCGGGCCCCTCCTACAATGAGCAGTTCTTC; CDR3aa: CASSLTPGPSYNEQFF
j_gene: TRBJ2-1; v_gene: TRBV20-1; d_gene: NA; abundance: NA; CDR3nt: TGCAGTGCCGCCCGGACAGCGGGAAGTGGATACAATGAGCAGTTCTTC; CDR3aa: CSAARTAGSGYNEQFF
j_gene: TRBJ1-2; v_gene: TRBV6-1; d_gene: NA; abundance: few; CDR3nt: TGTGCCAGCAGCCTCCCCCAGGGGTTCTATGGCTACACCTTC; CDR3aa: CASSLPQGFYGYTF
j_gene: TRBJ2-2; v_gene: TRBV18; d_gene: TRBD1; abundance: few; CDR3nt: TGTGCCAGCTCACCTGACCAGGGGGCTAGTACCGGGGAGCTGTTTTTT; CDR3aa: CASSPDQGASTGELFF
j_gene: TRBJ2-1; v_gene: TRBV12-5; d_gene: TRBD2; abundance: many; CDR3nt: TGTGCTAGTGGTTTACTAGCGGGAGGCACCAATGAGCAGTTCTTC; CDR3aa: CASGLLAGGTNEQFF
j_gene: TRBJ2-3; v_gene: TRBV2; d_gene: NA; abundance: many; CDR3nt: TGTGCCAGCAGTGAAGCGGGGGGCGGAAACACAGATACGCAGTATTTT; CDR3aa: CASSEAGGGNTDTQYF
j_gene: TRBJ2-3; v_gene: TRBV28; d_gene: NA; abundance: many; CDR3nt: TGTGCCAGCAGTCCCCCGGGGCAGGGAGCGCTGGATACGCAGTATTTT; CDR3aa: CASSPPGQGALDTQYF
j_gene: TRBJ2-5; v_gene: TRBV7-9; d_gene: TRBD2; abundance: many; CDR3nt: TGTGCCAGCAGCCAAACTAGCGGGAGAGAGACCCAGTACTTC; CDR3aa: CASSQTSGRETQYF
j_gene: TRBJ1-1; v_gene: TRBV27; d_gene: TRBD1; abundance: many; CDR3nt: TGTGCCAGCAGTATACGACAGGGGGCGACTGAAGCTTTCTTT; CDR3aa: CASSIRQGATEAFF
j_gene: TRBJ2-1; v_gene: TRBV30; d_gene: NA; abundance: many; CDR3nt: TGTGCCTGGGCACCCGCCCCTTCCTACAATGAGCAGTTCTTC; CDR3aa: CAWAPAPSYNEQFF
j_gene: TRBJ2-7; v_gene: TRBV7-2; d_gene: NA; abundance: many; CDR3nt: TGTGCCAGCAGCCAACGCCCGGACAGCTACGAGCAGTACTTC; CDR3aa: CASSQRPDSYEQYF
j_gene: TRBJ1-4; v_gene: TRBV5-1; d_gene: TRBD1; abundance: NA; CDR3nt: TGCGCCAGCAGCGCGGGACAGGGGAATGAAAAACTGTTTTTT; CDR3aa: CASSAGQGNEKLFF
j_gene: TRBJ2-2; v_gene: TRBV28; d_gene: TRBD1; abundance: NA; CDR3nt: TGTGCCAGCAGTTTCCGACAGTTTAACCGGACAGGGTCTATCGGGGAGCTGTTTTTT; CDR3aa: CASSFRQFNRTGSIGELFF
j_gene: TRBJ2-3; v_gene: TRBV28; d_gene: TRBD2; abundance: many; CDR3nt: TGTGCCAGCAGCCACGGGACTAGCGGGAGCACAGATACGCAGTATTTT; CDR3aa: CASSHGTSGSTDTQYF
j_gene: TRBJ2-5; v_gene: TRBV9; d_gene: TRBD2; abundance: NA; CDR3nt: TGTGCCAGCAGCGTACTCGGCGGGAGCGGAGAGACCCAGTACTTC; CDR3aa: CASSVLGGSGETQYF
j_gene: TRBJ2-3; v_gene: TRBV4-1; d_gene: TRBD1; abundance: few; CDR3nt: TGCGCCAGCAGCCCCGAACGGACAGGGGGCGCAGATACGCAGTATTTT; CDR3aa: CASSPERTGGADTQYF
j_gene: TRBJ2-4; v_gene: TRBV4-1; d_gene: TRBD2; abundance: few; CDR3nt: TGCGCCAGCAGCCACCCGGGACTAGCGGAAAACATTCAGTACTTC; CDR3aa: CASSHPGLAENIQYF
j_gene: TRBJ2-7; v_gene: TRBV7-9; d_gene: TRBD2; abundance: NA; CDR3nt: TGTGCCAGCAGCTTAACCTCCCGGCCTAGCGGCACCTACGAGCAGTACTTC; CDR3aa: CASSLTSRPSGTYEQYF
j_gene: TRBJ2-1; v_gene: TRBV24-1; d_gene: NA; abundance: many; CDR3nt: TGTGCCACCAGTGATTTGTACAGGGATTACAATGAGCAGTTCTTC; CDR3aa: CATSDLYRDYNEQFF
j_gene: TRBJ2-7; v_gene: TRBV5-5; d_gene: NA; abundance: few; CDR3nt: TGTGCCAGCAGCTCCCCTCGGGGACAAGTCTGCGAGCAGTACTTC; CDR3aa: CASSSPRGQVCEQYF
j_gene: TRBJ2-3; v_gene: TRBV7-9; d_gene: TRBD1; abundance: many; CDR3nt: TGTGCCAGCAGCCCCCTCCAGGGGGCTTTAGCAGATACGCAGTATTTT; CDR3aa: CASSPLQGALADTQYF
j_gene: TRBJ2-7; v_gene: TRBV27; d_gene: NA; abundance: NA; CDR3nt: TGTGCCAGCAAACCGTCAGTGGGACGCGAGCAGTACTTC; CDR3aa: CASKPSVGREQYF
j_gene: TRBJ2-2; v_gene: TRBV30; d_gene: NA; abundance: NA; CDR3nt: TGTGCCTGGTCGGAGGGATGGGAGCTGTTTTTT; CDR3aa: CAWSEGWELFF
j_gene: TRBJ1-6; v_gene: TRBV11-2; d_gene: TRBD1; abundance: NA; CDR3nt: TGTGCCAGCAGCTTACCGTACAGGGGTCCTAATTCACCCCTCCACTTT; CDR3aa: CASSLPYRGPNSPLHF
j_gene: TRBJ1-5; v_gene: TRBV18; d_gene: TRBD1; abundance: few; CDR3nt: TGTGCCAGCTCACCCGCGGACACAGGGGGCTCCGGCAATCAGCCCCAGCATTTT; CDR3aa: CASSPADTGGSGNQPQHF
j_gene: TRBJ2-3; v_gene: TRBV28; d_gene: NA; abundance: many; CDR3nt: TGTGCCAGCAGTATACTAGTTATAGCAGATACGCAGTATTTT; CDR3aa: CASSILVIADTQYF